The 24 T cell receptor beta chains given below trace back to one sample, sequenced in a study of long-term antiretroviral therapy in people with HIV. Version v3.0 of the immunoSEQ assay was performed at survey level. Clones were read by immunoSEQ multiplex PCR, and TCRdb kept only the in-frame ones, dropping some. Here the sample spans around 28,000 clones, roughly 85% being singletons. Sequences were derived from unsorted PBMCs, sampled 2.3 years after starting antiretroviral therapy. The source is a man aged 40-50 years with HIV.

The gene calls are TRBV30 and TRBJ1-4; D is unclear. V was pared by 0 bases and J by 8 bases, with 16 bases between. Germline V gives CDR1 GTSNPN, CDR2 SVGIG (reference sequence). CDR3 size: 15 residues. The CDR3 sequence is CAWSVEGIDTEKLFF. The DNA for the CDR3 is TGTGCCTGGAGTGTGGAGGGAATAGACACCGAAAAACTGTTTTTT.

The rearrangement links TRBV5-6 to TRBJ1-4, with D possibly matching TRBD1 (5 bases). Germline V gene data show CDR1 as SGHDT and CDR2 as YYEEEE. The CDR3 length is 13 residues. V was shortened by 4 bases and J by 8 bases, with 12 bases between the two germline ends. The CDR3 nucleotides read TGTGCCAGCAGCCCGAGCTCAGGGGAAAAACTGTTTTTT. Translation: CASSPSSGEKLFF.

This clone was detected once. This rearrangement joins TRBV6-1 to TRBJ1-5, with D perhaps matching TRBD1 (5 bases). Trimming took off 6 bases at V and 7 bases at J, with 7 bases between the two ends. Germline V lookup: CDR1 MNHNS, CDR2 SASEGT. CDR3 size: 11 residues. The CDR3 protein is CASREGQPQHF. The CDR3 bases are TGTGCCAGCAGAGAGGGGCAGCCCCAGCATTTT.

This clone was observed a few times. CDR3 loop: CAWSRDRGNGSPLHF. CDR3 in DNA: TGTGCCTGGAGTCGCGACAGGGGAAACGGATCACCCCTCCACTTT. The chain is built from TRBV30 and TRBJ1-6; 8 nucleotides match TRBD1. Germline values: CDR1 GTSNPN, CDR2 SVGIG (reference sequence). The V segment lost 2 bases and the J segment 10 bases; nucleotides outside the gene matches: 10. CDR3 length: 15 residues.

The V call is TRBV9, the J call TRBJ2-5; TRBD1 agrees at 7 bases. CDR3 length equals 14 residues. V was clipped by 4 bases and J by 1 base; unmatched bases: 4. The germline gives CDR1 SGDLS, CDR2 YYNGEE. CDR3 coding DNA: TGTGCCAGCAGCACCCGGGACAGCCAAGAGACCCAGTACTTC. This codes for CASSTRDSQETQYF.

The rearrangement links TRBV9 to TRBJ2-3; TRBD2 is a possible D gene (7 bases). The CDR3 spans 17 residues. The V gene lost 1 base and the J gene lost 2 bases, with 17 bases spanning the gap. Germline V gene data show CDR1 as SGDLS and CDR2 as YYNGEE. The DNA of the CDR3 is TGTGCCAGCAGCGTATCCGGGGGGCGAGCATACACAGATACGCAGTATTTT. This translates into CASSVSGGRAYTDTQYF. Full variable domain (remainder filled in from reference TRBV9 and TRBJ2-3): DSGVTQTPKHLITATGQRVTLRCSPRSGDLSVYWYQQSLDQGLQFLIQYYNGEERAKGNILERFSAQQFPDLHSELNLSSLELGDSALYFCASSVSGGRAYTDTQYFGPGTRLTVL.

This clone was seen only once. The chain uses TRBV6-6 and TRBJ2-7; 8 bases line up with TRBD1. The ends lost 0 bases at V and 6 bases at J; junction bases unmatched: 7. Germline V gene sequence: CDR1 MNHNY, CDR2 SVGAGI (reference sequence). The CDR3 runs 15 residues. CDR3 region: CASSYSWTGTPEQYF. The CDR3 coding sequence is TGTGCCAGCAGTTACTCGTGGACAGGGACGCCCGAGCAGTACTTC.

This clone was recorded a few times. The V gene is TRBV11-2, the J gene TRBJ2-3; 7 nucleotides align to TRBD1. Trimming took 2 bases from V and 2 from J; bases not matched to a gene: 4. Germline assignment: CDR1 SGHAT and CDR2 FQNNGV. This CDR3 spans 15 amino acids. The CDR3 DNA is TGTGCCAGCAGCTTAAGGGGACAGCTCACAGATACGCAGTATTTT. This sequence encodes CASSLRGQLTDTQYF.

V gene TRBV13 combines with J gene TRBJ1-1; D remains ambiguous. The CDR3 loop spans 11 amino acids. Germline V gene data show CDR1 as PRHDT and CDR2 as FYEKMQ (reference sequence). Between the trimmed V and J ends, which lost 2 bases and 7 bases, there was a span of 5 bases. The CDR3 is CASSLNGEAFF. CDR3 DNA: TGTGCCAGCAGCTTAAACGGTGAAGCTTTCTTT. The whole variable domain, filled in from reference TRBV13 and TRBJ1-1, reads AAGVIQSPRHLIKEKRETATLKCYPIPRHDTVYWYQQGPGQDPQFLISFYEKMQSDKGSIPDRFSAQQFSDYHSELNMSSLELGDSALYFCASSLNGEAFFGQGTRLTVV.

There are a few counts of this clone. The CDR3 protein is CASSLWGGSWGYTF. The CDR3 bases are TGTGCCAGCAGCTTGTGGGGGGGATCTTGGGGCTACACCTTC. This chain uses TRBV5-6 with TRBJ1-2, with a weak D call TRBD1 (5 bases). This CDR3 is 14 amino acids long. Germline V gene lookup returns CDR1 SGHDT and CDR2 YYEEEE. Trimming took off 1 base at V and 8 bases at J, with 15 bases between the two ends.

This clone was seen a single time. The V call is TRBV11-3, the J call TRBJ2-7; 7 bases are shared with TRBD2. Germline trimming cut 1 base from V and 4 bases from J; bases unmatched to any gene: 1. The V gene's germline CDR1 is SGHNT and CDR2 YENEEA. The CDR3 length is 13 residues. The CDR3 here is CASSLVSGYEQYF. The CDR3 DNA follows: TGTGCCAGCAGCTTAGTTAGCGGGTACGAGCAGTACTTC.

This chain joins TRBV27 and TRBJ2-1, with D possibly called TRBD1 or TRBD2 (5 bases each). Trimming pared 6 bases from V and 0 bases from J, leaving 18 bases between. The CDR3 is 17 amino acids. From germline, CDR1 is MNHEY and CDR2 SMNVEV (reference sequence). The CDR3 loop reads CASSRAGALSSYNEQFF. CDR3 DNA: TGTGCCAGCAGCCGGGCCGGGGCCCTTAGCTCCTACAATGAGCAGTTCTTC.

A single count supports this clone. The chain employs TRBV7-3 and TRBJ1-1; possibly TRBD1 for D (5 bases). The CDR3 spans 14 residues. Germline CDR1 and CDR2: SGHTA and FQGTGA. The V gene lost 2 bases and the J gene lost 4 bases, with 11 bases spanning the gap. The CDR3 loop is CASSLEGGATEAFF. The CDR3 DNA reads TGTGCCAGCAGCTTAGAGGGAGGGGCCACTGAAGCTTTCTTT. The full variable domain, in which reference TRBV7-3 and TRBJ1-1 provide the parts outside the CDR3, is GAGVSQTPSNKVTEKGKYVELRCDPISGHTALYWYRQSLGQGPEFLIYFQGTGAADDSGLPNDRFFAVRPEGSVSTLKIQRTERGDSAVYLCASSLEGGATEAFFGQGTRLTVV.

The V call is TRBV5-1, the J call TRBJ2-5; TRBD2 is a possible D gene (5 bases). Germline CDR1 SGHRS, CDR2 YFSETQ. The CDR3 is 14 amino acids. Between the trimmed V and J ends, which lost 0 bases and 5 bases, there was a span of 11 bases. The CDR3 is CASSLDVGMETQYF. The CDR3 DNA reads TGCGCCAGCAGCTTGGATGTCGGGATGGAGACCCAGTACTTC. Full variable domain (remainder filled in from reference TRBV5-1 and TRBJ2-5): KAGVTQTPRYLIKTRGQQVTLSCSPISGHRSVSWYQQTPGQGLQFLFEYFSETQRNKGNFPGRFSGRQFSNSRSEMNVSTLELGDSALYLCASSLDVGMETQYFGPGTRLLVL.

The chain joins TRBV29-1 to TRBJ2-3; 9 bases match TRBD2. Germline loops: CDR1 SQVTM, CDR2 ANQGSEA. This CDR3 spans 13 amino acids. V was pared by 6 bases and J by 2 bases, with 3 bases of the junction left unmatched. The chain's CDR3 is CSVIAGVTDTQYF. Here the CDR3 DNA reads TGCAGCGTCATAGCGGGGGTCACAGATACGCAGTATTTT.

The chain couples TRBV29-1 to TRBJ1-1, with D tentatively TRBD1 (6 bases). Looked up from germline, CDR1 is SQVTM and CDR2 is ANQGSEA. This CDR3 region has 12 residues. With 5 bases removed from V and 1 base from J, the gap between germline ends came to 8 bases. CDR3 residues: CSVKTGNTEAFF. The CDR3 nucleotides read TGCAGCGTTAAGACAGGGAACACTGAAGCTTTCTTT.

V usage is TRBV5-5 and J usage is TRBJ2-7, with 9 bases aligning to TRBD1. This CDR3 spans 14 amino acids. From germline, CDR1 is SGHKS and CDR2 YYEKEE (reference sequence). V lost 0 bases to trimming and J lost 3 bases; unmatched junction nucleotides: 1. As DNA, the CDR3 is TGTGCCAGCAGCTTGGACAGGGGGCACTACGAGCAGTACTTC. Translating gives CASSLDRGHYEQYF.

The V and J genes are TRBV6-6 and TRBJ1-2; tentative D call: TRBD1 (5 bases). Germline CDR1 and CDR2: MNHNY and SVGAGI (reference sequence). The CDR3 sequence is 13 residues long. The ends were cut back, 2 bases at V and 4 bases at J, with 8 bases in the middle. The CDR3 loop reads CASSYDSFYGYTF. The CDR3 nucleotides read TGTGCCAGCAGTTACGACAGTTTCTATGGCTACACCTTC.

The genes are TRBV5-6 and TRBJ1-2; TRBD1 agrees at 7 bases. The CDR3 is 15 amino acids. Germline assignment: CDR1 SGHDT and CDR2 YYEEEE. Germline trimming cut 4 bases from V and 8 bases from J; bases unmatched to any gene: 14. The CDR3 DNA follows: TGTGCCAGCAGCAACGGTCCAGGGGGGGCGCTCGGCTACACCTTC. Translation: CASSNGPGGALGYTF. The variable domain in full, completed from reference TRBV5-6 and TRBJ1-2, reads DAGVTQSPTHLIKTRGQQVTLRCSPKSGHDTVSWYQQALGQGPQFIFQYYEEEERQRGNFPDRFSGHQFPNYSSELNVNALLLGDSALYLCASSNGPGGALGYTFGSGTRLTVV.

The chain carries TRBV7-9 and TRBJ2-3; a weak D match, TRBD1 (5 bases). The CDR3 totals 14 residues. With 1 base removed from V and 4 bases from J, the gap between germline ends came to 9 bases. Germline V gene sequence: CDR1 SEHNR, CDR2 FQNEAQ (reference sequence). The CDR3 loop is CASSLDRFSDTQYF. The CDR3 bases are TGTGCCAGCAGCTTAGACAGGTTTTCAGATACGCAGTATTTT.

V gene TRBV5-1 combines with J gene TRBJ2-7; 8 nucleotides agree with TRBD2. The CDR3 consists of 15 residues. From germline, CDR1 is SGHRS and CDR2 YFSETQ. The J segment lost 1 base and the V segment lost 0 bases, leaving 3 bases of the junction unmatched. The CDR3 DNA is TGCGCCAGCAGCTTGGGTAGCGGGGCGTCCTACGAGCAGTACTTC. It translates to CASSLGSGASYEQYF.

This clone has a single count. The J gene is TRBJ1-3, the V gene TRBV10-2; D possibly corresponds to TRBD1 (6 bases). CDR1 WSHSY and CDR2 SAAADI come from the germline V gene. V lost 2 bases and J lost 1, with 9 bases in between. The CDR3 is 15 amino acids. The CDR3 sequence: CASSENRVSGNTIYF. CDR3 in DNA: TGCGCCAGCAGTGAGAACAGGGTATCTGGAAACACCATATATTTT.

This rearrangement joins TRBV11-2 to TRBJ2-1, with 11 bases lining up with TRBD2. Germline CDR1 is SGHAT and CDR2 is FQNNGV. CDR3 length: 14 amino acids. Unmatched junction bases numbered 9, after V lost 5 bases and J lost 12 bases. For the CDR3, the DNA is TGTGCCAGCAGCCCCGGGACTAGCGGCCAACGGCAGTTCTTC. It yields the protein CASSPGTSGQRQFF.

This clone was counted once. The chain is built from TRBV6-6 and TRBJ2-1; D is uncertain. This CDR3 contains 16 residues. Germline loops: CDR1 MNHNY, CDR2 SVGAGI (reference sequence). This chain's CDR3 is CATSADGRSSYNEQFF. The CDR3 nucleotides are TGTGCTACCAGCGCGGACGGGCGGAGCTCCTACAATGAGCAGTTCTTC.